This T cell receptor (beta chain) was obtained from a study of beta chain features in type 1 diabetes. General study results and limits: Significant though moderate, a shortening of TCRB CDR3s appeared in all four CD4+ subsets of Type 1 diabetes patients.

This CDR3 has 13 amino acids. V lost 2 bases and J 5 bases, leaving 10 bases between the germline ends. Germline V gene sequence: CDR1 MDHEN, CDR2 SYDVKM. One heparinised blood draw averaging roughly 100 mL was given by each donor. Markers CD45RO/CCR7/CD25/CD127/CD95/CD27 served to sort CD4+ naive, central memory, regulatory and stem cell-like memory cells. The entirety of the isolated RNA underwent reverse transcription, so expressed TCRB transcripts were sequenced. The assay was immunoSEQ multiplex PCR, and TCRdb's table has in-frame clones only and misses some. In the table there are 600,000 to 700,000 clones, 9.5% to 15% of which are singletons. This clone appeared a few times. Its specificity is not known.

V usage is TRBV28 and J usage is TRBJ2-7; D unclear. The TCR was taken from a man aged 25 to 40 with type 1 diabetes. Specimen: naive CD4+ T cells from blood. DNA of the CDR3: TGTGCCAGCAGTTTAAAGGTTAGCCACGAGCAGTACTTC. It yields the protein CASSLKVSHEQYF.